The 11 T cell receptor beta chains below come from one sample, sequenced in a study of chemoradiotherapy in HPV16-positive cancers (dated 2022 in TCRdb). The protocol used for the library was the immunoSEQ multiplex PCR assay. In its TCRdb copy, this immuneACCESS table keeps in-frame sequences only and misses some clones. Where compared with another copy, unresolved V genes explain less than half of these, and the others have no known cause. Here the sample has about 12,000 clones; 55% to 70% occur a single time. Clones ranked in the top ten supply less than 20% of the sample. This sample was gathered from a patient who underwent chemoradiotherapy. These receptors were obtained from a human donor with HPV-associated anogenital cancer.

The chain links TRBV6-6 to TRBJ2-5; no reliable D call. Germline CDR1 and CDR2: MNHNY and SVGAGI (reference sequence). Trimming shortened V by 2 bases and J by 5 bases, and 15 bases separated the two germline ends. The length of the CDR3 is 15 residues. The CDR3 DNA reads TGTGCCAGCAGTTACGAAGGGCAGCTGGTGGAGACCCAGTACTTC. It encodes CASSYEGQLVETQYF.

This clone was counted between two and nine times. The chain recombines TRBV18 with TRBJ2-7; D remains unclear. Germline CDR1 KGHSH, CDR2 LQKENI. This CDR3 is built from 15 residues. V dropped 2 bases and J dropped 0 bases, with 11 bases sitting between them. The CDR3 DNA reads TGTGCCAGCTCACCAGCGACCCCGAGCTCCTACGAGCAGTACTTC. It codes for CASSPATPSSYEQYF.

The chain couples TRBV27 to TRBJ2-1, with TRBD2 identical over 9 bases. Trimming at V came to 7 bases and at J to 4 bases, leaving 5 bases not matched to a gene. The CDR3 consists of 14 residues. CDR1 and CDR2 (germline): MNHEY, SMNVEV (reference sequence). CDR3 in amino acids: CASMGGGAYNEQFF. The DNA of the CDR3 is TGTGCCAGCATGGGCGGGGGGGCTTACAATGAGCAGTTCTTC.

This clone has only one observation. The chain joins TRBV7-3 to TRBJ2-2; D uncertain. The CDR3 covers 14 residues. V lost 2 bases, J lost 1 base, and 5 bases lay in between. Germline values: CDR1 SGHTA, CDR2 FQGTGA. The CDR3 coding sequence is TGTGCCAGCAGCTTATCATGGAACACCGGGGAGCTGTTTTTT. Protein product: CASSLSWNTGELFF.

The chain couples TRBV10-3 to TRBJ1-1; TRBD1 might be the D (6 bases). V shed 6 bases and J shed 10 bases, with 21 bases lying between them. The CDR3 is 14 residues long. The germline CDR1 and CDR2 sequences are ENHRY and SYGVKD. The DNA of the CDR3 is TGTGCCATCAGCCGCTCGGCAGGGGCCTCGGTAGCTTTCTTT. Protein product: CAISRSAGASVAFF.

CDR3 amino acids: CASTLADSSPLHF. CDR3 sequence (DNA): TGTGCCAGCACTCTGGCGGATTCTTCACCCCTCCACTTT. The chain is built from TRBV6-1 and TRBJ1-6; D gene ambiguous. The CDR3 consists of 13 residues. V lost 7 bases, J lost 9 bases, and 13 bases lay in between. CDR1 is MNHNS, CDR2 SASEGT, per germline.

V gene TRBV10-3 combines with J gene TRBJ1-1; 10 nucleotides match TRBD1. The CDR3 extends over 15 amino acids. After removal of 6 bases from V and 2 bases from J, the junction contained 6 bases not matched to a gene. Germline loops: CDR1 ENHRY, CDR2 SYGVKD. For the CDR3, the DNA is TGTGCCATCAGCCCGGGACAGGGGTTTAACACTGAAGCTTTCTTT. This translates into CAISPGQGFNTEAFF.

In its sample, this clone is medium-sized. The V call is TRBV7-8, the J call TRBJ2-1, with D maybe TRBD2 (6 bases). Germline V lookup: CDR1 SGHVS, CDR2 FQNEAQ. Trimming took off 5 bases at V and 10 bases at J, with 12 bases between the two ends. The CDR3 extends over 12 amino acids. Here the CDR3 DNA reads TGTGCCAGCAGCCTCAAGGGACTCGAGCAGTTCTTC. The encoded protein is CASSLKGLEQFF.

This clone was seen only a few times. The CDR3 DNA sequence: TGTGCCGCTGGGGGCGGAAGCTCCTACAATGAGCAGTTCTTC. This translates into CAAGGGSSYNEQFF. This chain joins TRBV4-2 and TRBJ2-1, with a tentative D call TRBD1 (6 bases). Trimming removed 11 bases from V and 0 bases from J, with 14 bases in between. Germline V CDR1 and CDR2: LGHNA, YNFKEQ. The CDR3 length is 14 residues.

The chain couples TRBV2 to TRBJ2-3; the D is unclear. The germline V gene encodes CDR1 SNHLY and CDR2 FYNNEI. V was clipped by 3 bases and J by 4 bases, with 5 bases between them. CDR3 length equals 12 residues. The CDR3 nucleotides are TGTGCCAGCAGTGATAGGGCAGATACGCAGTATTTT. This gives the protein CASSDRADTQYF.

This chain links TRBV4-2 with TRBJ1-1; no definite D call. CDR1 is LGHNA, CDR2 YNFKEQ, per germline. Trimming removed 1 base at V and 5 bases at J, with 8 bases between. The CDR3 is made up of 13 amino acids. Written as DNA, the CDR3 is TGTGCCAGCAGCCAAGGGCGGGGAACTGAAGCTTTCTTT. The encoded protein is CASSQGRGTEAFF.